This T cell receptor beta chain was identified during a study of patients and donors after allogeneic stem cell transplantation. Each CDR3 protein gets one entry after TCRdb re-called the RT-PCR reads with MiXCR. The sample includes some 880,000 distinct CDR3 sequences, approximately 19% of them seen just once. The material sequenced was blood, either unsorted or a sorted T cell fraction (not recorded which). This clonotype was sampled from a human donor who was either an allogeneic HSCT recipient or a stem cell or donor lymphocyte infusion donor (not recorded which). It is not recorded whose cells these are; they may come from a transplant donor.

Here the CDR3 reads CASSPSRENNQPQHF. In nucleotides, the CDR3 is TGTGCCAGCTCACCATCCCGGGAGAACAATCAGCCCCAGCATTTT. The chain recombines TRBV18 with TRBJ1-5, with D unclear. This CDR3 contains 15 residues. Germline V gene data show CDR1 as KGHSH and CDR2 as LQKENI. Trimming pared 2 bases from V and 3 bases from J, leaving 11 bases between. Filled out from reference TRBV18 and TRBJ1-5, the complete variable domain reads NAGVMQNPRHLVRRRGQEARLRCSPMKGHSHVYWYRQLPEEGLKFMVYLQKENIIDESGMPKERFSAEFPKEGPSILRIQQVVRGDSAAYFCASSPSRENNQPQHFGDGTRLSIL.